A selection of T cell receptor beta chains follows, all from one sample in a study of cytomegalovirus exposure and HLA in healthy donors. Profiled with immunoSEQ multiplex PCR; TCRdb holds only in-frame clones, not every one. Among roughly 77,000 clones listed, around a tenth were seen once. The source material was PBMCs. The receptor source for this set is a man in his fifties or sixties in good health and CMV-seropositive. Each CDR3 is given with its conserved first and last residue. D genes are given only for firm matches. Rows may omit the clone size; those that give it use once, few, many or a size class.

abundance: few
d_gene: NA
v_gene: TRBV5-1
j_gene: TRBJ1-1
CDR3nt: TGCGCCAGCAGCTTGGATATGGGGGCCACTGAAGCTTTCTTT
CDR3aa: CASSLDMGATEAFF

abundance: NA
d_gene: NA
v_gene: TRBV5-1
j_gene: TRBJ2-1
CDR3nt: TGCGCCAGCCCCTGGGGGGGGGCCTCTTACAATGAGCAGTTCTTC
CDR3aa: CASPWGGASYNEQFF

abundance: NA
d_gene: NA
v_gene: TRBV5-1
j_gene: TRBJ2-2
CDR3nt: TGCGCCAGCAGCTTGGGAACAGCGAACACCGGGGAGCTGTTTTTT
CDR3aa: CASSLGTANTGELFF

abundance: NA
d_gene: NA
v_gene: TRBV28
j_gene: TRBJ2-6
CDR3nt: TGTGCCAGCAGTGTAACCCGGGGGGGGGCCAACGTCCTGACTTTC
CDR3aa: CASSVTRGGANVLTF

abundance: NA
d_gene: TRBD1
v_gene: TRBV7-9
j_gene: TRBJ2-1
CDR3nt: TGTGCCAGCAGCGGACCGGGACAGTCCTACAATGAGCAGTTCTTC
CDR3aa: CASSGPGQSYNEQFF

abundance: few
d_gene: TRBD1
v_gene: TRBV30
j_gene: TRBJ1-3
CDR3nt: TGTGCCTGGGACAGGGGTTCTGGAAACACCATATATTTT
CDR3aa: CAWDRGSGNTIYF

abundance: NA
d_gene: TRBD1
v_gene: TRBV10-3
j_gene: TRBJ1-2
CDR3nt: TGTGCCATTGGGACAGGAGAAATCTATGGCTACACCTTC
CDR3aa: CAIGTGEIYGYTF

abundance: few
d_gene: NA
v_gene: TRBV27
j_gene: TRBJ1-5
CDR3nt: TGTGCCAGCAGTTTTGGGGGGGATAGCAATCAGCCCCAGCATTTT
CDR3aa: CASSFGGDSNQPQHF

abundance: few
d_gene: NA
v_gene: TRBV10-3
j_gene: TRBJ1-1
CDR3nt: TGTGCCCTACGTACGAACACTGAAGCTTTCTTT
CDR3aa: CALRTNTEAFF

abundance: NA
d_gene: NA
v_gene: TRBV25-1
j_gene: TRBJ1-6
CDR3nt: TGTGCCAGCAGTGACCCCACGACAGGCTCCTATAATTCACCCCTCCACTTT
CDR3aa: CASSDPTTGSYNSPLHF

abundance: few
d_gene: NA
v_gene: TRBV2
j_gene: TRBJ2-7
CDR3nt: TGTGCCAGCAGTGTATATCGGGGTTCCAACGAGCAGTACTTC
CDR3aa: CASSVYRGSNEQYF

abundance: NA
d_gene: TRBD2
v_gene: TRBV19
j_gene: TRBJ2-5
CDR3nt: TGTGCCAGTACCCTCGGGGCTAGCGGGTATCAAGAGACCCAGTACTTC
CDR3aa: CASTLGASGYQETQYF

abundance: NA
d_gene: NA
v_gene: TRBV5-1
j_gene: TRBJ1-2
CDR3nt: TGCGCCAGCAGCTTGAGGTCGACAGATGGCTACACCTTC
CDR3aa: CASSLRSTDGYTF

abundance: few
d_gene: TRBD1
v_gene: TRBV5-4
j_gene: TRBJ1-4
CDR3nt: TGTGCCAGCAGCGGACAGGTGGGAACTAATGAAAAACTGTTTTTT
CDR3aa: CASSGQVGTNEKLFF

abundance: NA
d_gene: NA
v_gene: TRBV9
j_gene: TRBJ2-5
CDR3nt: TGTGCCAGCAGCGACCGGACTACCCAAGAGACCCAGTACTTC
CDR3aa: CASSDRTTQETQYF

abundance: few
d_gene: TRBD2
v_gene: TRBV5-8
j_gene: TRBJ2-7
CDR3nt: TGTGCCAGCACTAAAGCGGGAAGGGCCTACGAGCAGTACTTC
CDR3aa: CASTKAGRAYEQYF

abundance: few
d_gene: NA
v_gene: TRBV13
j_gene: TRBJ2-7
CDR3nt: TGTGCCAGCAGCTTAGGCGCAGGGCCGGTCTCCTACGAGCAGTACTTC
CDR3aa: CASSLGAGPVSYEQYF

abundance: once
d_gene: NA
v_gene: TRBV7-2
j_gene: TRBJ2-2
CDR3nt: TGTGCCAGCAGCTTAGAAGTGGGGGCCGGAGGGGAGCTGTTTTTT
CDR3aa: CASSLEVGAGGELFF